A selection of T cell receptor beta chains follows, all from one sample in a study of T-cell memory formation after mild COVID-19. Each CDR3 protein gets one entry after TCRdb re-called the 5' RACE reads with MiXCR. The sample includes tens of thousands of distinct CDR3 sequences, approximately 16% of them seen just once. Source material: PBMCs or a T cell subset sorted from them (not recorded which). The receptor source for this set is a man between 18 and 35 years old who had mild COVID-19 (a few samples of this study predate the infection). Cell type and time point are not known. Each CDR3 is given without its conserved first and last residue. Each record gives: D gene, V gene, CDR3 protein. A D gene is named only where the DNA matches it firmly.

>NA|TRBV7-8
ASSKRTATYNEQF
>NA|TRBV12-3/TRBV12-4
ASRLGWNTEAF
>NA|TRBV7-6
ASSNHIRVVAGELF
>NA|TRBV2
ASSGLTGFRETQY
>NA|TRBV12-3/TRBV12-4
ASSLGGKDSNQPQH
>TRBD1|TRBV4-1
ASSQVETRGQGSLYGYT
>TRBD1|TRBV6-1
ASSEGTGLVDTQY
>NA|TRBV2
ASSEIDIRTEAF
>TRBD2|TRBV7-2
ASRLSGGHGDTQY
>NA|TRBV4-1
ASSRSQLGSLNTGELF
>NA|TRBV7-9
ASNRDLGKETQY
>NA|TRBV24-1
ATSDFTEQF
>NA|TRBV4-1
ASSQALFGERETQY